This TCR beta chain was obtained from a study of CD8 T cells in ankylosing spondylitis (dated by TCRdb to 2016 to 2017). In the study overall: The study profiled T cell receptor beta repertoires in healthy donors and ankylosing spondylitis patients to find disease-linked TCR variants. The full study cohort comprised about 24 ankylosing spondylitis patients and 110 or so healthy donors. Peripheral blood was sampled, and synovial fluid was also collected from ankylosing spondylitis patients. General study outcomes and caveats: A TCR beta motif made up of several highly homologous amino acid variants appeared to be characteristic of blood from ankylosing spondylitis patients. Significant enrichment of the disease-linked clones was reported in matched synovial fluid samples from ankylosing spondylitis patients. Some motif variants were previously reported in synovial fluid and blood of reactive arthritis patients, suggesting common disease-initiation mechanisms. The disease-linked clones showed a CD8+ phenotype and occurred at relatively low frequencies in peripheral blood.

There are 15 amino acids in the CDR3, from cysteine to phenylalanine inclusive. Of all the DNA, just the CDR3 is kept, 45 bases in frame from base 1. This clonotype was picked up a small number of times. What antigen it recognizes has not been identified. No quality values exist for individual bases; no much larger clone is one base distant. Instrument on record: Illumina HiSeq 2500. TCR beta libraries were prepared by quantitative 5'-RACE with molecular barcodes. On the authors' methods: A new computational method based on a probabilistic model of VDJ rearrangement was used to identify disease-linked TCR variants. The public reads were reprocessed in TCRdb via fastp at Q25 and MiXCR, keeping in-frame beta chains. Merged by CDR3 protein, the rows form single entries marked with the most common genes and DNA. The V and J calls were not made by the authors but by TCRdb's processing. The table for this sample lists 700,000 or so distinct CDR3 sequences; around 20% of them were counted only once. Around 19% of the sample is in the top ten clones.

The receptor was derived from a male donor with ankylosing spondylitis. The rearranged segments are TRBV21-1 and TRBJ1-5; TRBD1, the table's D call, was not compared with the DNA. TRBV21-1 is flagged as a pseudogene. The source material was blood, either unsorted or a sorted T cell fraction (not recorded which). The CDR3 amino acid sequence is: CASPLNAGPCQPQHF. At the DNA level, the sequence is TGTGCCAGTCCCTTAAACGCAGGCCCCTGTCAGCCCCAGCATTTT.